This T cell receptor (beta chain) was sequenced during a study of cytomegalovirus exposure and HLA in healthy donors. General observations from the study: The authors excluded some V segments, including TRBV6-2 and TRBV6-3, as indistinguishable. It was reportedly the case that the classifier diagnosed cytomegalovirus status with high specificity and sensitivity. Productive rates of about 87% or about 30% were seen for most TCR beta V segments in an earlier analysis.

Of note for this clone: Its antigen is unidentified.

The V gene's germline CDR1 is LNHDA and CDR2 SQIVND (reference sequence). V lost 8 bases and J 3 bases, leaving 10 bases between the germline ends. The CDR3 has 12 amino acids. The PCR had 60 Vbeta and 13 Jbeta primers. Per the original methods: A later analysis counted approximately 80 million unique TCR beta chains, some 10 million shared. TCRdb's table, derived via immunoSEQ multiplex PCR, lists solely in-frame clones and lacks some. The DNA gave D and trimming, while V, J and clone size come from that table. The sample lists around 160,000 clones, roughly 80% occurring once. Sequenced material: PBMCs. This sequence joins TRBV19 and TRBJ1-2; D unresolved. The receptor was isolated from a human donor in good health. Written as DNA, the CDR3 is TGTGCCAGTGGACTGAAGTACTATGGCTACACCTTC. Its translation: CASGLKYYGYTF.